These 18 T cell receptor beta chains were sequenced from one sample in a study of low-dose radiotherapy and immunotherapy resistance in tumors. Time point in this sample: before trial treatment. Both TCRalpha and TCRbeta chains were reverse transcribed with V-gene-specific primers. TCR amplification involved 15 to 25 PCR cycles with a constant-region primer and V-primer adapter. One entry per CDR3 protein, called by TCRdb with MiXCR from the reads. Here the sample spans more than 85,000 distinct CDR3 sequences, more than 8% being singletons. The source material was PBMCs, sampled before treatment. These receptors all stem from a male donor with prostate cancer.

This clonotype was detected ten times or more. The V gene is TRBV7-8, the J gene TRBJ2-1; D gene unclear. Per the germline V gene, CDR1 is SGHVS and CDR2 is FQNEAQ. This CDR3 spans 12 amino acids. V was clipped by 10 bases and J by 0 bases, with 7 bases between them. This chain's CDR3 is CATGRSYNEQFF. The CDR3 DNA reads as TGTGCCACGGGCCGCTCCTACAATGAGCAGTTCTTC.

This clonotype was counted ten times or more. The junction departs from germline at one end; a sequencing error may be responsible. This chain uses TRBV29-1 with TRBJ2-7; 8 bases line up with TRBD2. The CDR3 is made up of 17 amino acids. CDR1 and CDR2 from the germline V gene are SQVTM and ANQGSEA. Here the CDR3 DNA reads TGCAGCGTAGAAGGGGTGGGTGTTAGCGGGACACTCTACGAGCAGTACTTC. It specifies CSVEGVGVSGTLYEQYF.

This clonotype was recorded many times. J is TRBJ2-3 and V is TRBV9; D tentatively fits TRBD1 or TRBD2 (5 bases each). The V gene's germline CDR1 is SGDLS and CDR2 YYNGEE. V dropped 1 base and J dropped 1 base, with 16 bases sitting between them. The CDR3 spans 17 residues. DNA of the CDR3: TGTGCCAGCAGCGTACTGGGGACGGACACGGGCACAGATACGCAGTATTTT. Translated, it gives CASSVLGTDTGTDTQYF.

This clonotype was recorded a few times. The genes are TRBV6-2 or TRBV6-3 and TRBJ2-7; no definite D call. V was cut by 8 bases and J by 0 bases, with 8 bases left in between. Germline CDR1 reads MNHEY; CDR2 reads SVGEGT. The CDR3 consists of 12 residues. The CDR3 DNA follows: TGTGCCAGCGGAGAGTACTCCTACGAGCAGTACTTC. Translation: CASGEYSYEQYF.

This clonotype was recorded many times. This rearrangement joins TRBV28 to TRBJ2-7; D remains ambiguous. The germline CDR1 and CDR2 sequences are MDHEN and SYDVKM. V lost 1 base and J 4 bases, leaving 11 bases between the germline ends. The CDR3 contains 14 residues. The chain's CDR3 is CASSLYHRKYEQYF. CDR3 coding DNA: TGTGCCAGCAGTTTATACCACAGAAAGTACGAGCAGTACTTC.

This clonotype was detected many times. CDR3 residues: CSASWQGVSYEQYF. DNA of the CDR3: TGCAGTGCTAGTTGGCAGGGGGTCTCCTACGAGCAGTACTTC. This rearrangement joins TRBV20-1 to TRBJ2-7, with 7 bases matching TRBD1. V was clipped by 3 bases and J by 0 bases; unmatched bases: 5. The CDR3 totals 14 residues. Per germline, CDR1 DFQATT and CDR2 SNEGSKA (reference sequence).

The chain has TRBV12-3 or TRBV12-4 and TRBJ2-1; 7 positions match TRBD2. CDR3 length: 14 amino acids. Unmatched junction bases numbered 6, after V lost 7 bases and J lost 3 bases. The CDR3 region has the DNA TGTGCCAGCACCCCGGGGGGTTTCTACAATGAGCAGTTCTTC. Protein: CASTPGGFYNEQFF.

The table lists this clonotype with many counts. This sequence joins TRBV6-2 or TRBV6-3 and TRBJ2-1, with D maybe TRBD2 (7 bases). Germline V gene lookup returns CDR1 MNHEY and CDR2 SVGEGT. This CDR3 contains 19 residues. V was shortened by 3 bases and J by 2 bases, with 23 bases between the two germline ends. In DNA form, the CDR3 reads TGTGCCAGCAGTTATATTTTCTCAGTTTCGGGGGGCGCCTACAATGAGCAGTTCTTC. It yields the protein CASSYIFSVSGGAYNEQFF.

This clonotype was seen ten or more times. This chain links TRBV7-9 with TRBJ2-2, with TRBD1 matching 8 bases. The CDR3 covers 16 residues. Germline V gives CDR1 SEHNR, CDR2 FQNEAQ (reference sequence). Germline trimming cut 2 bases from V and 6 bases from J; bases unmatched to any gene: 8. This CDR3 reads CASSLPGTGNPGELFF. CDR3 sequence (DNA): TGTGCCAGCAGCTTACCCGGGACAGGCAACCCCGGGGAGCTGTTTTTT.

This clonotype was observed many times. At one boundary the junction diverges from the germline segment, which might be a read error. This chain uses TRBV5-1 with TRBJ1-2; weak D call: TRBD1 (5 bases). Germline lookup yields CDR1 SGHRS and CDR2 YFSETQ. The CDR3 covers 13 residues. CDR3 bases: TGTGCCAGCAGCTTGGCGGGGGGCTATGGCTACACCTTC. This encodes CASSLAGGYGYTF.

This clonotype occurred many times. The V gene is TRBV18, the J gene TRBJ2-2, with TRBD1 matching over 10 bases. There are 16 residues in the CDR3. V trimming: 1 base; J trimming: 5 bases; junction bases outside the gene matches: 4. The germline gives CDR1 KGHSH, CDR2 LQKENI. CDR3 region: CASSPQGQGSTGELFF. DNA of the CDR3: TGTGCCAGCTCACCACAGGGACAGGGGTCGACCGGGGAGCTGTTTTTT.

This clonotype occurred many times. CDR3 DNA: TGCGCCAGCAGCCACCCTTACACAGATACGCAGTATTTT. This encodes CASSHPYTDTQYF. The chain links TRBV5-1 to TRBJ2-3; unclear D gene. Per germline, CDR1 SGHRS and CDR2 YFSETQ. V lost 4 bases and J 2 bases, leaving 8 bases between the germline ends. There are 13 residues in the CDR3.

This clonotype was picked up many times. The chain recombines TRBV18 with TRBJ2-1; 12 nucleotides align to TRBD2. The V and J ends lost 2 bases and 7 bases, in that order; junction bases with no gene match: 6. This CDR3 is 16 amino acids long. Per the germline V gene, CDR1 is KGHSH and CDR2 is LQKENI. In DNA, the CDR3 is TGTGCCAGCTCACCAAGACTAGCGGGAGCTGGGAATGAGCAGTTCTTC. It translates to CASSPRLAGAGNEQFF.

There are many counts of this clonotype. This chain joins TRBV6-5 and TRBJ1-1, with 9 bases identical to TRBD1. Germline-derived CDR1 and CDR2 are MNHEY and SVGAGI. The CDR3 totals 16 residues. V trimming: 7 bases; J trimming: 5 bases; junction bases outside the gene matches: 14. The CDR3 is CASTPTVGQGGTEAFF. The CDR3 DNA follows: TGTGCCAGCACTCCTACGGTGGGACAGGGAGGAACTGAAGCTTTCTTT.

The V and J genes are TRBV5-4 and TRBJ2-3, with 8 nucleotides matching TRBD1. The CDR3 has 15 amino acids. Germline CDR1 and CDR2: SGHNT and YYREEE (reference sequence). The V segment lost 2 bases and the J segment 5 bases; nucleotides outside the gene matches: 7. The CDR3 sequence: CASSLDSGGGDTQYF. The CDR3 DNA follows: TGTGCCAGCAGCTTAGATTCAGGGGGCGGAGATACGCAGTATTTT.

This clonotype was counted at least ten times. This chain links TRBV5-1 with TRBJ2-3; D gene unclear. Germline lookup yields CDR1 SGHRS and CDR2 YFSETQ. V was shortened by 0 bases and J by 3 bases, with 8 bases between the two germline ends. This CDR3 contains 14 residues. As DNA, the CDR3 is TGCGCCAGCAGCTTGGTTCTAGGTACAGATACGCAGTATTTT. It translates to CASSLVLGTDTQYF.

The rearrangement links TRBV4-3 to TRBJ2-7; 8 nucleotides align to TRBD1. V was pared by 0 bases and J by 2 bases, with 9 bases of the junction left unmatched. Per germline, CDR1 LGHNA and CDR2 YSLEER. The CDR3 has 17 residues. The CDR3 nucleotides read TGCGCCAGCAGCCAAGATCATTTCGGGGACAGGCCCTACGAGCAGTACTTC. Encoded protein: CASSQDHFGDRPYEQYF.

This clonotype has ten or more counts. CDR3 sequence reads: CATAGRGFSPQHF. The CDR3 DNA follows: TGTGCCACCGCAGGGAGGGGATTTTCCCCCCAGCATTTT. The V gene is TRBV19, the J gene TRBJ1-5; D possibly corresponds to TRBD1 (5 bases). The ends were cut back, 10 bases at V and 10 bases at J, with 20 bases in the middle. The CDR3 covers 13 residues. Per germline, CDR1 LNHDA and CDR2 SQIVND (reference sequence).